Listed here are 6 T cell receptor beta chains from one sample, sequenced in a study of neurological immune-mediated disorders (dated by TCRdb to about 2019). Library prep was done by 5' RACE. These reads were obtained on an Illumina HiSeq 2500. TCRdb trimmed the raw reads at Q25, called clones with MiXCR and kept productive beta chains. Duplicate CDR3 protein sequences are folded into a single record with the most common DNA and genes. The sample table holds about 15,000 distinct CDR3 sequences, of which approximately 3.7% were seen once. The top ten clonotypes cover roughly 21% of the sample. Sequenced input: CD8+ T cells from blood. The receptors here all came from a woman aged 40 to 50 in good health.

This clonotype was seen at least ten times. The rearrangement uses TRBV12-3 or TRBV12-4 and TRBJ2-7; possible D gene TRBD2, 6 bases. The CDR3 covers 11 residues. The CDR3, as DNA: TGTGCCAGCAGTTTTGGGCGGGACCTCGAGGTC. Protein product: CASSFGRDLEV.

In this sample, this clonotype turned up many times. The chain uses TRBV9 and TRBJ1-6; D gene unclear. Trimming stripped 3 bases from V and 5 bases from J, with 6 bases between. The germline V gene encodes CDR1 SGDLS and CDR2 YYNGEE. The CDR3 loop spans 13 amino acids. CDR3 in amino acids: CASSGDNNSPLHF. The CDR3 DNA is TGTGCCAGCAGCGGCGACAATAATTCACCCCTCCACTTT.

This clonotype has a count of ten or more. The rearrangement links TRBV6-2 or TRBV6-3 to TRBJ1-5, with D tentatively TRBD1 (5 bases). The CDR3 totals 19 residues. The V gene's germline CDR1 is MNHEY and CDR2 SVGEGT. Trimming pared 2 bases from V and 3 bases from J, leaving 23 bases between. The CDR3, as DNA: TGTGCCAGCAGTTACCCACAACTTATAGGGGCGCTGTTCAATCAGCCCCAGCATTTT. Encoded protein: CASSYPQLIGALFNQPQHF.

The rearrangement links TRBV7-8 to TRBJ2-2, with unresolved D. Germline V lookup: CDR1 SGHVS, CDR2 FQNEAQ. Between the trimmed V and J ends, which lost 3 bases and 1 base, there was a span of 9 bases. The CDR3 is made up of 15 amino acids. DNA for the CDR3: TGTGCCAGCAGCTTGAGGACGGTGAACACCGGGGAGCTGTTTTTT. Its protein is CASSLRTVNTGELFF.

The chain joins TRBV9 to TRBJ1-1, with D perhaps matching TRBD1 (5 bases). The CDR3 extends over 12 amino acids. The germline V gene has CDR1 SGDLS and CDR2 YYNGEE. Trimming removed 4 bases at V and 5 bases at J, with 9 bases between. The CDR3 DNA reads as TGTGCCAGCAGCCCTTGGGGGACTGAAGCTTTCTTT. It encodes CASSPWGTEAFF.

This clonotype was recorded many times. V usage is TRBV11-1 and J usage is TRBJ2-7; D may be TRBD1 or TRBD2 (5 bases each). The V and J ends lost 5 bases and 6 bases respectively, with 17 bases between them. Germline-derived CDR1 and CDR2 are SGHAT and FQDESV (reference sequence). This CDR3 region has 14 residues. This chain's CDR3 is CASSPTRWDGEQYF. CDR3 DNA: TGTGCCAGCAGCCCGACCCGATGGGACGGCGAGCAGTACTTC.